These 25 T cell receptor beta chains were sequenced from one sample in a study of cytomegalovirus exposure and HLA in healthy donors. PCR involved 60 Vbeta and 13 Jbeta primers. Clones were read by immunoSEQ multiplex PCR, and TCRdb kept only the in-frame ones, dropping some. The sample yields approximately 160,000 clones, 75% to 80% seen once. What was sequenced was PBMCs. These TCRs come from a male donor in good health and CMV-seronegative.

The chain combines TRBV30 with TRBJ1-1; unclear D gene. The CDR3 has 12 residues. With 1 base removed from V and 4 bases from J, the gap between germline ends came to 7 bases. In germline, CDR1 is GTSNPN, CDR2 SVGIG (reference sequence). The CDR3 loop is CAWSGHITEAFF. In DNA, the CDR3 is TGTGCCTGGAGTGGACACATCACTGAAGCTTTCTTT.

This rearrangement joins TRBV23-1 to TRBJ2-6; D remains ambiguous. TRBV23-1 is placed among ORFs of uncertain function. Trimming took off 4 bases at V and 0 bases at J, with 4 bases between the two ends. The CDR3 has 14 residues. CDR3 loop: CASSPSSGANVLTF. In DNA, the CDR3 is TGCGCCAGCAGTCCGAGCTCTGGGGCCAACGTCCTGACTTTC.

The rearrangement links TRBV29-1 to TRBJ2-3, with TRBD2 identical over 7 bases. Germline V CDR1 and CDR2: SQVTM, ANQGSEA. The CDR3 sequence is 14 residues long. After removal of 6 bases from V and 2 bases from J, the junction contained 8 bases not matched to a gene. CDR3 sequence: CSVGTGTTTDTQYF. The CDR3 DNA reads as TGCAGCGTGGGGACCGGGACTACCACAGATACGCAGTATTTT.

The chain combines TRBV15 with TRBJ1-4; D is unresolved. The CDR3 loop spans 16 amino acids. Trimming took off 2 bases at V and 6 bases at J, with 16 bases between the two ends. Looked up from germline, CDR1 is LNHNV and CDR2 is YYDKDF (reference sequence). Here the CDR3 reads CATSRSYREKDEKLFF. CDR3 DNA: TGTGCCACCAGCAGATCGTACCGGGAGAAGGATGAAAAACTGTTTTTT.

This clone was observed a few times. The chain recombines TRBV7-9 with TRBJ2-3; D might be TRBD1 (6 bases). This CDR3 contains 16 residues. The ends were cut back, 5 bases at V and 1 base at J, with 16 bases in the middle. Germline values: CDR1 SEHNR, CDR2 FQNEAQ (reference sequence). CDR3 protein: CASSTRQVSRTDTQYF. CDR3 coding DNA: TGTGCCAGCAGCACCCGACAGGTCTCCCGCACAGATACGCAGTATTTT.

V and J are TRBV5-4 and TRBJ2-5; the D gene is possibly TRBD2 (6 bases). The V and J ends lost 2 bases and 5 bases respectively, with 16 bases between them. Germline V gene lookup returns CDR1 SGHNT and CDR2 YYREEE (reference sequence). The CDR3 totals 15 residues. The CDR3 DNA follows: TGTGCCAGCAGCTTTGAGCCGGGAGCCGACGAGACCCAGTACTTC. Translating it yields CASSFEPGADETQYF. The full variable domain, rest sourced from reference TRBV5-4 and TRBJ2-5, is ETGVTQSPTHLIKTRGQQVTLRCSSQSGHNTVSWYQQALGQGPQFIFQYYREEENGRGNFPPRFSGLQFPNYSSELNVNALELDDSALYLCASSFEPGADETQYFGPGTRLLVL.

This rearrangement joins TRBV21-1 to TRBJ2-5; the D call in the table, TRBD2, was not verified against the DNA. TRBV21-1 is assigned pseudogene status. The CDR3 covers 16 residues. CDR3 bases: TGTGCCAGCAGCAAAGCGCGGCCGGGGGGGAAAGAGACCCAGTACTTC. Protein: CASSKARPGGKETQYF.

This clone came up once. This sequence joins TRBV7-2 and TRBJ2-3; TRBD2 matches 9 bases. This CDR3 has 16 residues. The junction had 7 bases not matched to a gene; V was cut back by 3 bases and J by 3 bases. Germline values: CDR1 SGHTA, CDR2 FQGNSA. Here the CDR3 reads CASSLQGGRDTDTQYF. DNA of the CDR3: TGTGCCAGCAGCTTGCAAGGCGGGAGGGATACAGATACGCAGTATTTT.

As concerns this clone: The sample has other DNA sequences that encode this CDR3 too. The chain joins TRBV18 to TRBJ2-7; 7 bases fit TRBD1. The length of the CDR3 is 14 residues. Germline V CDR1 and CDR2: KGHSH, LQKENI. J was trimmed by 3 bases and V by 2 bases; bases with no gene match: 4. CDR3 loop: CASSPGTASYEQYF. DNA for the CDR3: TGTGCCAGCTCACCAGGGACAGCAAGCTACGAGCAGTACTTC.

The chain recombines TRBV5-6 with TRBJ2-5, with D uncertain. Germline V gene sequence: CDR1 SGHDT, CDR2 YYEEEE. The V gene lost 4 bases and the J gene lost 5 bases, with 15 bases spanning the gap. The CDR3 is 14 amino acids. This CDR3 reads CASSRTPRAETQYF. The CDR3 coding sequence is TGTGCCAGCAGCCGAACACCACGAGCGGAGACCCAGTACTTC.

The CDR3 DNA reads TGTGCCAGTAGTACCCGACAGGGGGCCACTTACTACGAGCAGTACTTC. Its protein is CASSTRQGATYYEQYF. This chain uses TRBV19 with TRBJ2-7; TRBD1 aligns across 10 bases. The trim removed 4 bases at V and 3 bases at J, leaving 9 bases unmatched. Germline lookup yields CDR1 LNHDA and CDR2 SQIVND (reference sequence). The CDR3 sequence is 16 residues long.

In nucleotides, the CDR3 is TGTGCCAGCAGCTTGGGACAGGGTGGAGGCGAGCAGTACTTC. Protein: CASSLGQGGGEQYF. This chain uses TRBV7-6 with TRBJ2-7; TRBD1 matches at 9 bases. This CDR3 has 14 amino acids. Per germline, CDR1 SGHVS and CDR2 FNYEAQ. The V and J ends lost 3 bases and 6 bases, in that order; junction bases with no gene match: 6.

The chain recombines TRBV29-1 with TRBJ1-1, with D hard to call. Germline loops: CDR1 SQVTM, CDR2 ANQGSEA. With 3 bases removed from V and 4 bases from J, the gap between germline ends came to 12 bases. The CDR3 runs 13 residues. CDR3 bases: TGCAGCGTTGATTCCGGGTATGGCACTGAAGCTTTCTTT. Translation gives CSVDSGYGTEAFF. The whole variable domain, filled in from reference TRBV29-1 and TRBJ1-1, reads SAVISQKPSRDICQRGTSLTIQCQVDSQVTMMFWYRQQPGQSLTLIATANQGSEATYESGFVIDKFPISRPNLTFSTLTVSNMSPEDSSIYLCSVDSGYGTEAFFGQGTRLTVV.

V gene TRBV7-3 combines with J gene TRBJ2-1, with 8 bases lining up with TRBD1. The CDR3 has 17 amino acids. Germline V CDR1 and CDR2: SGHTA, FQGTGA. Germline trimming cut 3 bases from V and 7 bases from J; bases unmatched to any gene: 14. CDR3 sequence: CASSFGPSGGIGNEQFF. CDR3 DNA: TGTGCCAGCAGCTTCGGTCCCTCAGGGGGCATTGGGAATGAGCAGTTCTTC. Complete variable domain (other parts from reference TRBV7-3 and TRBJ2-1): GAGVSQTPSNKVTEKGKYVELRCDPISGHTALYWYRQSLGQGPEFLIYFQGTGAADDSGLPNDRFFAVRPEGSVSTLKIQRTERGDSAVYLCASSFGPSGGIGNEQFFGPGTRLTVL.

The rearrangement joins TRBV28 to TRBJ1-1; 8 positions match TRBD1. The CDR3 runs to 14 residues. Germline CDR1 MDHEN, CDR2 SYDVKM. Trimming cost V 3 bases and J 4 bases; bases outside gene matches: 4. The CDR3 loop reads CASSFQGAVTEAFF. The DNA of the CDR3 is TGTGCCAGCAGTTTTCAGGGGGCGGTCACTGAAGCTTTCTTT.

About this clone itself: Other nucleotide sequences in the sample specify the same CDR3. The genes are TRBV2 and TRBJ2-7; the match to TRBD2 covers 10 bases. J lost 7 bases, V lost 5 bases, and 8 bases had no gene match. Germline V lookup: CDR1 SNHLY, CDR2 FYNNEI. The CDR3 length is 14 residues. The CDR3 bases are TGTGCCAGCAGTAGCCTAGCGGGGGTGGTGGAGCAGTACTTC. Translated, it gives CASSSLAGVVEQYF.

The chain joins TRBV9 to TRBJ2-1; TRBD1 is a possible D gene (5 bases). Trimming removed 3 bases at V and 4 bases at J, with 8 bases between. Germline V CDR1 and CDR2: SGDLS, YYNGEE. The CDR3 runs 13 residues. The CDR3 DNA reads as TGTGCCAGCAGCGCGAACAGGTACAATGAGCAGTTCTTC. It is translated as CASSANRYNEQFF.

The V call is TRBV7-2, the J call TRBJ2-5; possibly TRBD1 for D (6 bases). The germline V and J ends were trimmed by 1 base and 1 base, with 10 bases remaining between them. Germline loops: CDR1 SGHTA, CDR2 FQGNSA. This CDR3 contains 15 residues. The DNA of the CDR3 is TGTGCCAGCAGCTTAGGAACAGGGACCCAAGAGACCCAGTACTTC. Amino acids: CASSLGTGTQETQYF.

A word on this clone: One end of the junction does not line up with germline, which may come from a read error. The chain links TRBV2 to TRBJ2-2; D is perhaps TRBD2 (6 bases). The CDR3 is 14 residues long. CDR1 and CDR2 from the germline V gene are SNHLY and FYNNEI. In DNA form, the CDR3 reads TGTGCCAGCACCCTAGCCCCGAACACCGGGGGGCTGTTTTTT. Protein: CASTLAPNTGGLFF.

The chain recombines TRBV6-5 with TRBJ2-1, with D unresolved. Germline CDR1 MNHEY, CDR2 SVGAGI. Trimming pared 6 bases from V and 5 bases from J, leaving 8 bases between. CDR3 size: 12 residues. The CDR3 DNA is TGTGCCAGCAGCCCCACTAACAATGAGCAGTTCTTC. Amino acids: CASSPTNNEQFF.

The chain joins TRBV10-3 to TRBJ1-1; 8 nucleotides align to TRBD1. With 0 bases clipped from V and 1 base from J, the junction kept 13 bases outside the gene matches. The CDR3 is 19 residues long. Germline V gene lookup returns CDR1 ENHRY and CDR2 SYGVKD. The CDR3 reads CAISESGVTGERRNTEAFF. CDR3 in DNA: TGTGCCATCAGTGAGTCGGGTGTGACAGGGGAGAGGCGGAACACTGAAGCTTTCTTT.

Only a few counts were recorded for this clone. J is TRBJ1-5 and V is TRBV30, with D tentatively TRBD1 (5 bases). The germline V gene has CDR1 GTSNPN and CDR2 SVGIG (reference sequence). The CDR3 loop spans 13 amino acids. The germline V and J ends were trimmed by 1 base and 5 bases, with 9 bases remaining between them. In nucleotides, the CDR3 is TGTGCCTGGAGTGGGCAGGGCTATCAGCCCCAGCATTTT. Residues: CAWSGQGYQPQHF.

This chain connects TRBV30 to TRBJ2-3, with D perhaps TRBD2 (7 bases). CDR3 length: 15 residues. Germline V gene data show CDR1 as GTSNPN and CDR2 as SVGIG (reference sequence). V was pared by 3 bases and J by 2 bases, with 15 bases between. The DNA for the CDR3 is TGTGCCTGGAGCGATAGGGGGGGCCCCACAGATACGCAGTATTTT. Amino acids: CAWSDRGGPTDTQYF.

V and J are TRBV7-3 and TRBJ1-1; TRBD1 might be the D (6 bases). Germline CDR1 and CDR2: SGHTA and FQGTGA. Trimming removed 1 base from V and 0 bases from J, with 15 bases in between. The CDR3 totals 17 residues. CDR3: CASSLRGGASMNTEAFF. In DNA, the CDR3 is TGTGCCAGCAGCTTAAGAGGGGGGGCATCGATGAACACTGAAGCTTTCTTT.

This clone was recorded once. This chain links TRBV7-3 with TRBJ1-2, with D possibly being TRBD1 (6 bases). CDR1 is SGHTA and CDR2 is FQGTGA in the germline V gene. With 2 bases removed from V and 10 bases from J, the gap between germline ends came to 17 bases. This CDR3 region has 14 residues. The DNA for the CDR3 is TGTGCCAGCAGCTTAGGGGCGGGGGCAGACGACTACACCTTC. Amino acid sequence: CASSLGAGADDYTF.